This T cell receptor (beta chain) was identified during a study of T cell repertoires in cytomegalovirus infection. Study details: CMV infection together with matching HLA type was indicated by public TCR beta signatures. Study-level results: The cumulative frequency of public TCR beta families identified carriers of CMV plus the relevant HLA. The study found HLA-C-restricted CMV-specific TCR beta clonotypes dominating the ex vivo response.

Only a few counts were recorded for this clonotype. Its antigen is not known. MiXCR was run by TCRdb on the reads, yielding one entry per CDR3 protein. The sample includes hundreds of thousands of distinct CDR3 sequences, about a sixth of them seen just once. The germline V gene has CDR1 MNHEY and CDR2 SMNVEV (reference sequence). The CDR3 sequence is 16 residues long. Germline trimming cut 2 bases from V and 0 bases from J; bases unmatched to any gene: 3. This chain links TRBV27 with TRBJ2-1; 8 bases line up with TRBD2. Sequenced input: PBMCs. The sequence was obtained from a human donor in good health (CMV status not recorded). Some clones in this sample may be carry-over from other donors' samples. This CDR3 is CASSLPGGYSYNEQFF. In DNA, the CDR3 is TGTGCCAGCAGTTTACCGGGGGGGTACTCCTACAATGAGCAGTTCTTC.